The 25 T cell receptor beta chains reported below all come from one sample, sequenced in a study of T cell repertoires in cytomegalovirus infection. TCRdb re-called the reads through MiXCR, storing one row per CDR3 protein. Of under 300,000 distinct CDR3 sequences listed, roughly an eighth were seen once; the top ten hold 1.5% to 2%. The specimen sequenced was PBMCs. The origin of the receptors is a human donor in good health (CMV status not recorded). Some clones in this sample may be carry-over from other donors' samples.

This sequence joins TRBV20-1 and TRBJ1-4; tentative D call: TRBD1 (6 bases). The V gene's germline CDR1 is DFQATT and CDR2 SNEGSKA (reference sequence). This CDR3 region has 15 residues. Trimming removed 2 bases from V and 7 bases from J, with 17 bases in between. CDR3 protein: CSARRGPRLSEKLFF. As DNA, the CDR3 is TGCAGTGCTAGACGGGGGCCCCGCTTATCTGAAAAACTGTTTTTT.

The CDR3 reads CASSRERNQPQHF. The CDR3 DNA reads TGCGCCAGCAGCAGGGAGAGGAATCAGCCCCAGCATTTT. The chain uses TRBV23-1 and TRBJ1-5, with D possibly TRBD1 on 5 matching bases. TRBV23-1 is assigned to the ORF class and has an uncertain function. Trimming stripped 6 bases from V and 4 bases from J, with 10 bases between. The CDR3 is 13 residues long.

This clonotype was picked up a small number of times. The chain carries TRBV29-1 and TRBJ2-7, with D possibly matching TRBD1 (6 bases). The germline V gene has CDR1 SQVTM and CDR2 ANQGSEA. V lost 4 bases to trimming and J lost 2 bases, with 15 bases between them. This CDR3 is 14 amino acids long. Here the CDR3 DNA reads TGCAGCGTTGGGCGGGTGACAGGAACCTACGAGCAGTACTTC. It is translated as CSVGRVTGTYEQYF.

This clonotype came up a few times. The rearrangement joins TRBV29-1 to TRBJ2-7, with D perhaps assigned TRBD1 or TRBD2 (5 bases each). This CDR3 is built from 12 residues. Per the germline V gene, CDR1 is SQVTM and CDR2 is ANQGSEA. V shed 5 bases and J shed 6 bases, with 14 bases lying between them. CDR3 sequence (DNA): TGCAGCGTTTCTGAGGGGACGGTCGAGCAGTACTTC. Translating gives CSVSEGTVEQYF.

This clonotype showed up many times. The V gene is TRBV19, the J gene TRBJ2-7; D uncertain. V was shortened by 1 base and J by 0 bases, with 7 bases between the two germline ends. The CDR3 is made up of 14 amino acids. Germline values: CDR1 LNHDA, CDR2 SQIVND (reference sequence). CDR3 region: CASSIGQFSYEQYF. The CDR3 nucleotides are TGTGCCAGTAGTATAGGCCAGTTCTCCTACGAGCAGTACTTC. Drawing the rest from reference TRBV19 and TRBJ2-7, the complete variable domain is DGGITQSPKYLFRKEGQNVTLSCEQNLNHDAMYWYRQDPGQGLRLIYYSQIVNDFQKGDIAEGYSVSREKKESFPLTVTSAQKNPTAFYLCASSIGQFSYEQYFGPGTRLTVT.

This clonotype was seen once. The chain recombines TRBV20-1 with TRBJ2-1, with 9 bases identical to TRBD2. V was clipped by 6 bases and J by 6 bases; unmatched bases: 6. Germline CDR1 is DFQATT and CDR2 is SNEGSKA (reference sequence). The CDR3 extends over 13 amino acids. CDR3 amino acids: CSARGLALNEQFF. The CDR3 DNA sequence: TGCAGTGCCCGGGGACTAGCCCTCAATGAGCAGTTCTTC.

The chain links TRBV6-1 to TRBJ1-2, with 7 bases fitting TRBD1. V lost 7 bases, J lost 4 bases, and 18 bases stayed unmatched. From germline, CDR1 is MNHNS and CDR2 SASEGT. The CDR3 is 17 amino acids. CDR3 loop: CASILTWAGGQGYGYTF. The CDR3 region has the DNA TGTGCCAGCATTTTAACCTGGGCAGGGGGACAAGGCTATGGCTACACCTTC.

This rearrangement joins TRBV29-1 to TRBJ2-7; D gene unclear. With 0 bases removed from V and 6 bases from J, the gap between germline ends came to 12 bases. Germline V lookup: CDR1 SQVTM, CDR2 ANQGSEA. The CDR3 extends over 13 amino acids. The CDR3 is CSVEDLSGVEQYF. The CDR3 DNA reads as TGCAGCGTTGAAGATCTGAGTGGGGTCGAGCAGTACTTC.

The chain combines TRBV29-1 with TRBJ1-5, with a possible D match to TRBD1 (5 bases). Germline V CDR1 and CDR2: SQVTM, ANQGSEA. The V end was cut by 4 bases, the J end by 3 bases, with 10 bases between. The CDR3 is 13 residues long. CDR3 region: CSVVQGFNQPQHF. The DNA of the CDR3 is TGCAGCGTTGTCCAGGGCTTCAATCAGCCCCAGCATTTT. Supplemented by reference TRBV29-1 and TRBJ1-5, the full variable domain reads SAVISQKPSRDICQRGTSLTIQCQVDSQVTMMFWYRQQPGQSLTLIATANQGSEATYESGFVIDKFPISRPNLTFSTLTVSNMSPEDSSIYLCSVVQGFNQPQHFGDGTRLSIL.

The CDR3 here is CASSQELAGAVNEQFF. In DNA form, the CDR3 reads TGTGCCAGCAGCCAAGAACTAGCGGGAGCTGTCAATGAGCAGTTCTTC. V usage is TRBV3-1 and J usage is TRBJ2-1; TRBD2 matches at 11 bases. V lost 0 bases and J lost 6; bases outside the gene matches: 4. Per germline, CDR1 LGHDT and CDR2 YNNKEL (reference sequence). This CDR3 has 16 residues.

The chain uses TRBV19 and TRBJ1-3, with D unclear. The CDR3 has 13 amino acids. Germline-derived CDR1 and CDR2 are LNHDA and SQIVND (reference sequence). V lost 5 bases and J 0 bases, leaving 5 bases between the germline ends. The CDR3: CASSRLSGNTIYF. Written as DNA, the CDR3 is TGTGCCAGTAGTCGGCTCTCTGGAAACACCATATATTTT.

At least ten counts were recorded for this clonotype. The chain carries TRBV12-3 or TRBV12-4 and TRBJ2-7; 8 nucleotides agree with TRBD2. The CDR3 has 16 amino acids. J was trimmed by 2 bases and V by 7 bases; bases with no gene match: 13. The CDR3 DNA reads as TGTGCCAGCACCCTGGGGCTAGCGGGCCCTACCTACGAGCAGTACTTC. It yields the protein CASTLGLAGPTYEQYF.

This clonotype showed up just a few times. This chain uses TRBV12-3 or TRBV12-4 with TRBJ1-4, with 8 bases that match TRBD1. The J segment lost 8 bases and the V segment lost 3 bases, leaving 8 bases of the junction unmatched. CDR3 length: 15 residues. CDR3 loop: CASSLSEDRVEKLFF. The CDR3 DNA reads TGTGCCAGCAGTTTGAGTGAGGACAGGGTCGAAAAACTGTTTTTT.

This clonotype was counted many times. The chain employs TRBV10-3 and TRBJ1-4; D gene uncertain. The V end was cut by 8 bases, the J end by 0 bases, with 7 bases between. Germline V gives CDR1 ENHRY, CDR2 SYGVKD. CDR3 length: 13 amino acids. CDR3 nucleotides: TGTGCCATCGGGGTTTCAACTAATGAAAAACTGTTTTTT. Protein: CAIGVSTNEKLFF.

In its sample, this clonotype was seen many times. Written as DNA, the CDR3 is TGTGCCAGCAGCGAAGGATCACCCTCTGGAAACACCATATATTTT. Amino acids: CASSEGSPSGNTIYF. This chain connects TRBV7-9 to TRBJ1-3; D uncertain. Germline V gene data show CDR1 as SEHNR and CDR2 as FQNEAQ (reference sequence). The V and J ends lost 5 bases and 0 bases respectively, with 11 bases between them. The CDR3 consists of 15 residues.

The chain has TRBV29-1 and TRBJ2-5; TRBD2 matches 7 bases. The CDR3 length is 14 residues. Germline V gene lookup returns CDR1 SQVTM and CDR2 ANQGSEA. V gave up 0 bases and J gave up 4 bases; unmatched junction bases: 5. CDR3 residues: CSVEDRWGGETQYF. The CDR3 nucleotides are TGCAGCGTTGAAGATCGATGGGGGGGAGAGACCCAGTACTTC.

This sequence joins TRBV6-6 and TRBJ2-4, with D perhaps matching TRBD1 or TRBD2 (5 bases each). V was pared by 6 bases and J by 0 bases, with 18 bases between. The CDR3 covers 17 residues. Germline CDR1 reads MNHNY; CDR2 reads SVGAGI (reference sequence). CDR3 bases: TGTGCCAGCAGCCTCGACCCTACGAGGGGAGCCAAAAACATTCAGTACTTC. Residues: CASSLDPTRGAKNIQYF.

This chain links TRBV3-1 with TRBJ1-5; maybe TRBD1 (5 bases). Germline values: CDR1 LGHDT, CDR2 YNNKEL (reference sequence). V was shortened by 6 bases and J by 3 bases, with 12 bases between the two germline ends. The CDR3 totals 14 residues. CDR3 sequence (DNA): TGTGCCAGCAGTGACGACAGTCCCAATCAGCCCCAGCATTTT. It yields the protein CASSDDSPNQPQHF.

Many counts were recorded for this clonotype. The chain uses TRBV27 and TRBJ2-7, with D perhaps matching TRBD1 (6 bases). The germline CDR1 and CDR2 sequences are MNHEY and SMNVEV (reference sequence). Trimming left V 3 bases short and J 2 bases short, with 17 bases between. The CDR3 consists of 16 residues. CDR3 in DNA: TGTGCCAGCAGTTTCCTGATGACAGGCGGCCCCTACGAGCAGTACTTC. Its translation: CASSFLMTGGPYEQYF.

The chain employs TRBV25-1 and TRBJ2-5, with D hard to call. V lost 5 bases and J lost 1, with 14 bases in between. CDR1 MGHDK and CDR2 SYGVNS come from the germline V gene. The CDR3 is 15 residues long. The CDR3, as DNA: TGTGCCAGCAGTCCCTTAATGACATCCCAAGAGACCCAGTACTTC. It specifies CASSPLMTSQETQYF. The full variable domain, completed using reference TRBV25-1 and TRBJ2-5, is EADIYQTPRYLVIGTGKKITLECSQTMGHDKMYWYQQDPGMELHLIHYSYGVNSTEKGDLSSESTVSRIRTEHFPLTLESARPSHTSQYLCASSPLMTSQETQYFGPGTRLLVL.

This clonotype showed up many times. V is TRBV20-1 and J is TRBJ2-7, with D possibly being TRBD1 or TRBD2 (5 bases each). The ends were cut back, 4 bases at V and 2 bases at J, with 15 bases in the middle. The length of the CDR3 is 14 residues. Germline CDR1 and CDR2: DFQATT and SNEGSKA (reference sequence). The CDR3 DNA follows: TGCAGTGCTATTCCGTGGGACCGAGCCTACGAGCAGTACTTC. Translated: CSAIPWDRAYEQYF.

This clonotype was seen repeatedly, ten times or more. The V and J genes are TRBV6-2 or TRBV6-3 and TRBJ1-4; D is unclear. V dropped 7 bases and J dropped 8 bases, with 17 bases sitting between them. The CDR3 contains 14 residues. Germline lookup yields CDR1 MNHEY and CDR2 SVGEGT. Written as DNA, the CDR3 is TGTGCCAGCACACCCCGACTGGGAGGCGAAAAACTGTTTTTT. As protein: CASTPRLGGEKLFF.

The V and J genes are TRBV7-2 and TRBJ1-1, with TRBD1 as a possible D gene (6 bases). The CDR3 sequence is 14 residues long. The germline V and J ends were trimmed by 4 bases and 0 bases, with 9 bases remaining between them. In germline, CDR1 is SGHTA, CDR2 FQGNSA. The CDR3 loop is CASSSDSLNTEAFF. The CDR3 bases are TGTGCCAGCAGCTCGGACAGTTTGAACACTGAAGCTTTCTTT.

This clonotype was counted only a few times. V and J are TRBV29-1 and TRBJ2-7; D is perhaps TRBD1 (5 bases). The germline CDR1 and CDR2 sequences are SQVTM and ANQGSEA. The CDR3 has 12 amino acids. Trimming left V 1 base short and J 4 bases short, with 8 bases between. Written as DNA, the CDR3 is TGCAGCGTTGAAGCTGACAGTTACGAGCAGTACTTC. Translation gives CSVEADSYEQYF.

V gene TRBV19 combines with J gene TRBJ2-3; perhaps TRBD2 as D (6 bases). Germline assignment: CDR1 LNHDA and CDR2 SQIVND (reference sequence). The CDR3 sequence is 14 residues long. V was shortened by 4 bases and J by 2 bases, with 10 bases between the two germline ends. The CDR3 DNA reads TGTGCCAGTAGTACAGCGGGCTACACAGATACGCAGTATTTT. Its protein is CASSTAGYTDTQYF.